The source of this TCR beta chain is a study of CD8 T cells in ankylosing spondylitis. Whole-study findings and limits: Reportedly, significant enrichment of disease-linked clones occurred in matched ankylosing spondylitis synovial fluid. Earlier reports found some motif variants in synovial fluid and blood in reactive arthritis. Among TCR beta sequences, a motif of eight highly homologous variants appeared characteristic of ankylosing spondylitis blood. Disease-linked clones displayed a CD8+ phenotype and appeared relatively rarely in peripheral blood.

The germline V and J ends were trimmed by 5 bases and 3 bases, with 10 bases remaining between them. CDR3 size: 13 residues. Germline CDR1 and CDR2: SQVTM and ANQGSEA. This clonotype was seen ten or more times. The target antigen is unknown. Generation of TCR beta libraries employed quantitative 5'-RACE incorporating molecular barcodes. TCRdb recomputed calls from the 5' RACE reads with MiXCR, one row per CDR3 protein. Among roughly 700,000 distinct CDR3 sequences, around 17% were seen once, and the ten largest hold 15% to 20%. The chain links TRBV29-1 to TRBJ2-2, with D unresolved. This sequence was found in a male donor with ankylosing spondylitis. Sequencing was carried out using blood, either unsorted or a sorted T cell fraction (not recorded which). CDR3 protein: CSVRSGHTGELFF. CDR3 nucleotide sequence: TGCAGCGTTCGCTCCGGGCACACCGGGGAGCTGTTTTTT.